The clone carrying this T cell receptor beta chain has just one count. The source of the sample is a study of blood T cell repertoires in COVID-19. Study summary: Nucleic acid was either cDNA or gDNA, and it came from T cells, B-cell-depleted T cells, or PBMCs.

Original processing notes: Nucleated cell number was recorded as an estimate derived from reference gene primer amplification. Clones were read by immunoSEQ multiplex PCR, and TCRdb kept only the in-frame ones, dropping some. The V and J calls and clone size are taken from that table; D and trimming were inferred from the DNA. The table lists about 210,000 clones, 80% to 90% of them singletons. Source material: peripheral blood. This receptor was taken from a man aged 35 to 55 who had recovered from COVID-19.

Here the CDR3 DNA reads TGTGCCAGCAACCCGAACAGGGGGACTGAAGCTTTCTTT. Encoded protein: CASNPNRGTEAFF. The rearrangement joins TRBV14 to TRBJ1-1; TRBD1 matches 8 bases. Germline CDR1 is SGHDN and CDR2 is FVKESK. The CDR3 has 13 residues. Trimming removed 7 bases from V and 5 bases from J; junction bases left unmatched: 6.